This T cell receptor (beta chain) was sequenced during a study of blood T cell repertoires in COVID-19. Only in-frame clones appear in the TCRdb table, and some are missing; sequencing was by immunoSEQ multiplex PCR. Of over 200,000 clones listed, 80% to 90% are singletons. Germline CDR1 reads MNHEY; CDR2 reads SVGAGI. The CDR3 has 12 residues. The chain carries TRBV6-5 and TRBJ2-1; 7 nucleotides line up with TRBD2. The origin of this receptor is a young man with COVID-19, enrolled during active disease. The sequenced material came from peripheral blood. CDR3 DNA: TGTGCAGGGCGGGGAGGGCGCAATGAGCAGTTCTTC. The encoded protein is CAGRGGRNEQFF.